This TCR beta chain derives from a study of early T cells in non-severe SARS-CoV-2 infection. In germline, CDR1 is SNHLY, CDR2 FYNNEI. Trimming took 5 bases from V and 1 from J; bases not matched to a gene: 3. This CDR3 spans 17 amino acids. Unique molecular identifiers were attached to individual cDNA molecules. TCRdb re-derived calls from the 5' RACE reads in MiXCR, one entry per CDR3 protein. The repertoire holds 100,000 to 120,000 distinct CDR3 sequences, with around 13% as singletons. The receptor was derived from an adult who was a healthcare worker with PCR-confirmed SARS-CoV-2 infection or an uninfected control (not recorded which). The gene calls are TRBV2 and TRBJ2-1; 15 nucleotides match TRBD2. This specimen consisted of whole blood, obtained at baseline. Written as DNA, the CDR3 is TGTGCCAGCAGTCCCGGACTAGCGGGAGGGTCCTACAATGAGCAGTTCTTC. Protein product: CASSPGLAGGSYNEQFF.